This record concerns one T cell receptor (beta chain) sequence. Its antigen is currently unknown. One junction end disagrees with the germline gene, perhaps due to a read error. The CDR3 loop spans 15 amino acids. Per the germline V gene, CDR1 is GTSNPN and CDR2 is SVGIG (reference sequence). This entry comes from a study of cytomegalovirus exposure and HLA in healthy donors. Study information: Tens of millions of unique TCRs from HLA-typed donors made up an early data release. Findings and limits, study-wide: Researchers reported from a later analysis that most CMV-associated TCR beta chains appeared HLA-restricted. Owing to their indistinguishability, certain V segments, notably TRBV6-2 and TRBV6-3, were excluded.

The PCR used 60 Vbeta and 13 Jbeta primers. TCRdb's copy holds only in-frame clones and misses some; the assay was immunoSEQ multiplex PCR. The table lists more than 150,000 clones, over 70% of them singletons, with around 2.1% in the top ten. Sequenced sample: PBMCs. This rearrangement joins TRBV30 to TRBJ2-6, with D possibly TRBD2 on 7 matching bases. This clonotype originated in a woman aged 18-29 years in good health and CMV-seropositive. CDR3 loop: CAWRRNRAGANGLTF. For the CDR3, the DNA is TGTGCCTGGAGGAGAAACAGGGCGGGGGCCAACGGCCTGACTTTC.